The TCR beta chain under discussion was sequenced for a study of T cell responses to AZD1222 COVID-19 vaccine. Study-wide context: Second-dose schedules of about 4 or about 12 weeks were combined. Study observations and caveats: Females made up more of the donors, who were largely white British, and clonal diversity may have come out too low. Of spike-specific TCRs, nearly half reportedly target regions left unmutated in variants. Only a handful of people who got AZD1222 tested seropositive at baseline.

Notes on this clone: Antigen specificity is unknown.

Sequencing used immunoSEQ multiplex PCR; TCRdb keeps in-frame clones, though not all of them. The table includes roughly 150,000 clones, about nine tenths detected once. After removal of 9 bases from V and 0 bases from J, the junction contained 5 bases not matched to a gene. The germline V gene encodes CDR1 SGHRS and CDR2 YFSETQ. CDR3 size: 13 residues. Specimen: peripheral blood, collected on day 0 of AZD1222 vaccination. The chain has TRBV5-1 and TRBJ1-1, with 7 bases lining up with TRBD1. The TCR originated in an adult in good health. This CDR3 is CATRDSMNTEAFF. CDR3 nucleotides: TGCGCCACCCGGGACAGCATGAACACTGAAGCTTTCTTT.